A single sample gave rise to the 9 T cell receptor beta chains below, sequenced in a study of T cell responses to AZD1222 COVID-19 vaccine (dated by TCRdb to the early 2020s). The time point label of this sample denotes: baseline before first vaccination. The treatment or condition label here, explained by the study, means: meningococcal conjugate vaccine given as trial control. Receptor amplification or capture employed the immunoSEQ multiplex PCR assay. Not all clones reach the TCRdb copy of this immuneACCESS table, which keeps in-frame sequences only. Checked studies attribute under half of the gap to unresolved V genes and leave the rest unexplained. The sample profile shows almost 50,000 clones; around 85% of them were found once. The top ten hold roughly 20% of the sample. This specimen was peripheral blood, taken on day 0 of MenACWY control vaccination. These receptors originate from an adult in good health.

This chain connects TRBV19 to TRBJ2-5; 7 nucleotides align to TRBD1. The CDR3 is 15 residues long. The V gene end was trimmed by 6 bases and the J gene end by 0 bases; junction bases not matched to a gene: 7. From germline, CDR1 is LNHDA and CDR2 SQIVND (reference sequence). This chain's CDR3 is CASSMTGNHQETQYF. Written as DNA, the CDR3 is TGTGCCAGTAGCATGACAGGGAACCACCAAGAGACCCAGTACTTC.

The rearrangement uses TRBV19 and TRBJ1-5, with 7 nucleotides matching TRBD1. After removal of 6 bases from V and 4 bases from J, the junction contained 3 bases not matched to a gene. The CDR3 has 13 residues. Germline V lookup: CDR1 LNHDA, CDR2 SQIVND (reference sequence). CDR3 loop: CASRYRGNQPQHF. DNA of the CDR3: TGTGCCAGTAGGTACAGGGGTAATCAGCCCCAGCATTTT.

This clone was recorded only once. The chain joins TRBV6-6 to TRBJ2-7, with 7 positions matching TRBD2. Trimming took 6 bases from V and 4 from J; bases not matched to a gene: 6. Germline CDR1 and CDR2: MNHNY and SVGAGI (reference sequence). The CDR3 spans 13 residues. The CDR3 nucleotides read TGTGCCAGCAGGTATGGGGGGGATTACGAGCAGTACTTC. Protein sequence: CASRYGGDYEQYF.

This chain connects TRBV10-1 to TRBJ1-1; D gene uncertain. CDR1 is WNHNN and CDR2 is SYGVQD in the germline V gene (reference sequence). CDR3 length: 10 residues. The V gene lost 0 bases and the J gene lost 8 bases, with 1 base spanning the gap. The CDR3 DNA is TGCGCCAGCAGTGAGTCGGAAGCTTTCTTT. Amino acid sequence: CASSESEAFF.

This clone was recorded only once. V gene TRBV28 combines with J gene TRBJ1-5; D perhaps matches TRBD1 (5 bases). Germline CDR1 MDHEN, CDR2 SYDVKM. The CDR3 is 15 amino acids. The ends were cut back, 7 bases at V and 3 bases at J, with 16 bases in the middle. CDR3 sequence reads: CASIKTGGPNQPQHF. Here the CDR3 DNA reads TGTGCCAGCATCAAAACCGGGGGACCCAATCAGCCCCAGCATTTT.

V usage is TRBV6-1 and J usage is TRBJ2-6; TRBD1 is a possible D gene (5 bases). The CDR3 is made up of 17 amino acids. Germline loops: CDR1 MNHNS, CDR2 SASEGT. The V and J ends lost 4 bases and 0 bases respectively, with 13 bases between them. Written as DNA, the CDR3 is TGTGCCAGCAGTGGTGACAGCCTACTCTCTGGGGCCAACGTCCTGACTTTC. Its protein product is CASSGDSLLSGANVLTF.

This clone was counted once. The chain links TRBV2 to TRBJ2-2; 9 bases are a match to TRBD2. J gave up 1 base and V 0 bases, and 6 bases lay outside the gene matches. The germline V gene encodes CDR1 SNHLY and CDR2 FYNNEI. The CDR3 contains 18 residues. CDR3 region: CASSEAGLAGLNTGELFF. CDR3 in DNA: TGTGCCAGCAGTGAAGCGGGTCTAGCGGGACTGAACACCGGGGAGCTGTTTTTT.

The V call is TRBV6-5, the J call TRBJ1-4; D is undetermined. There are 15 residues in the CDR3. Germline V lookup: CDR1 MNHEY, CDR2 SVGAGI. V was clipped by 5 bases and J by 0 bases, with 10 bases between them. CDR3 sequence reads: CASSLQGATNEKLFF. Here the CDR3 DNA reads TGTGCCAGCAGTCTACAAGGCGCAACTAATGAAAAACTGTTTTTT.

The chain couples TRBV28 to TRBJ1-5, with 7 nucleotides matching TRBD1. CDR1 is MDHEN and CDR2 is SYDVKM in the germline V gene. This CDR3 is built from 17 residues. The ends lost 3 bases at V and 1 base at J; junction bases unmatched: 9. In DNA, the CDR3 is TGTGCCAGCAGTTTCTTTGCCAGACAGGGAAGCAATCAGCCCCAGCATTTT. It translates to CASSFFARQGSNQPQHF.